These 25 T cell receptor beta chains were sequenced from one sample in a study of T cell clones after liver transplantation. Method: immunoSEQ multiplex PCR; TCRdb's copy keeps in-frame clones and lacks some. This table has roughly 100,000 clones, around 80% appearing once. The sample consisted of CD4+ T cells from blood, taken around 49 months after liver transplant. The receptors originated from a human patient who received a liver transplant. A subset of T cells may come from the graft donor.

This clone was seen a few times. The V gene is TRBV5-1, the J gene TRBJ2-1; no clear D. The CDR3 is made up of 12 amino acids. V gave up 0 bases and J gave up 10 bases, with 8 bases separating them. Germline V lookup: CDR1 SGHRS, CDR2 YFSETQ. The CDR3 sequence is CASSLADGEQFF. The DNA for the CDR3 is TGCGCCAGCAGCTTGGCCGATGGCGAGCAGTTCTTC.

This chain joins TRBV7-2 and TRBJ1-2; D possibly corresponds to TRBD1 (6 bases). The V gene lost 7 bases and the J gene lost 5 bases, with 17 bases spanning the gap. Looked up from germline, CDR1 is SGHTA and CDR2 is FQGNSA. CDR3 length equals 14 residues. This chain's CDR3 is CASTLSQGTYGYTF. The DNA for the CDR3 is TGTGCCAGCACCCTTAGCCAGGGGACTTATGGCTACACCTTC.

In regard to this clone: Other DNA sequences in this specimen translate into the identical CDR3. This chain uses TRBV5-1 with TRBJ1-1; 8 bases map to TRBD1. J lost 1 base, V lost 2 bases, and 4 bases had no gene match. CDR3 length: 15 residues. Germline V gene sequence: CDR1 SGHRS, CDR2 YFSETQ. Here the CDR3 reads CASSLDGQGNTEAFF. The CDR3 DNA follows: TGCGCCAGCAGCTTAGACGGACAGGGGAACACTGAAGCTTTCTTT.

The chain combines TRBV9 with TRBJ2-1; 7 positions match TRBD1. The CDR3 length is 15 residues. Germline trimming cut 4 bases from V and 0 bases from J; bases unmatched to any gene: 4. Germline V gene sequence: CDR1 SGDLS, CDR2 YYNGEE. For the CDR3, the DNA is TGTGCCAGCAGCACGACAGGGTACTCCTACAATGAGCAGTTCTTC. Protein sequence: CASSTTGYSYNEQFF.

The chain couples TRBV4-3 to TRBJ2-3; TRBD2 aligns across 7 bases. The V segment lost 0 bases and the J segment 10 bases; nucleotides outside the gene matches: 4. The CDR3 loop spans 13 amino acids. Germline CDR1 LGHNA, CDR2 YSLEER. The CDR3 reads CASSQERLAAQYF. The CDR3 coding sequence is TGCGCCAGCAGCCAAGAACGACTAGCTGCGCAGTATTTT.

This sequence joins TRBV4-3 and TRBJ2-5; D is unresolved. CDR1 and CDR2 from the germline V gene are LGHNA and YSLEER. The CDR3 length is 13 residues. Trimming pared 5 bases from V and 5 bases from J, leaving 12 bases between. CDR3 bases: TGCGCCAGCAGCGCGACTGGCCGGGAGACCCAGTACTTC. It yields the protein CASSATGRETQYF.

The chain carries TRBV19 and TRBJ2-3; D perhaps matches TRBD1 (6 bases). V lost 10 bases to trimming and J lost 3 bases, with 11 bases between them. The germline V gene has CDR1 LNHDA and CDR2 SQIVND (reference sequence). This CDR3 contains 12 residues. The CDR3 DNA reads TGTGCCACAGGACAGCCGACAGATACGCAGTATTTT. This gives the protein CATGQPTDTQYF. Combining the CDR3 with reference TRBV19 and TRBJ2-3 gives the whole variable domain DGGITQSPKYLFRKEGQNVTLSCEQNLNHDAMYWYRQDPGQGLRLIYYSQIVNDFQKGDIAEGYSVSREKKESFPLTVTSAQKNPTAFYLCATGQPTDTQYFGPGTRLTVL.

This chain joins TRBV28 and TRBJ1-4, with 8 bases identical to TRBD1. J lost 7 bases, V lost 8 bases, and 12 bases had no gene match. CDR3 size: 15 residues. Germline lookup yields CDR1 MDHEN and CDR2 SYDVKM. CDR3 in amino acids: CASFDGQGRGEKLFF. CDR3 sequence (DNA): TGTGCCAGCTTCGACGGACAGGGTCGAGGTGAAAAACTGTTTTTT. The whole variable domain, remainder taken from reference TRBV28 and TRBJ1-4, is DVKVTQSSRYLVKRTGEKVFLECVQDMDHENMFWYRQDPGLGLRLIYFSYDVKMKEKGDIPEGYSVSREKKERFSLILESASTNQTSMYLCASFDGQGRGEKLFFGSGTQLSVL.

The chain carries TRBV7-8 and TRBJ2-7; a possible D gene is TRBD2 (6 bases). There are 17 residues in the CDR3. Trimming pared 7 bases from V and 0 bases from J, leaving 22 bases between. From germline, CDR1 is SGHVS and CDR2 FQNEAQ. The CDR3 bases are TGTGCCAGCACCCCGATCATGGGGGGATTCATCTCCTACGAGCAGTACTTC. It translates to CASTPIMGGFISYEQYF. The variable domain in full, with the rest retrieved from reference TRBV7-8 and TRBJ2-7, is GAGVSQSPRYKVAKRGQDVALRCDPISGHVSLFWYQQALGQGPEFLTYFQNEAQLDKSGLPSDRFFAERPEGSVSTLKIQRTQQEDSAVYLCASTPIMGGFISYEQYFGPGTRLTVT.

Comments on this clone: This sample includes further DNA sequences coding for the same CDR3. The CDR3 sequence is CASSPLRPEAFF. The CDR3 DNA follows: TGTGCCAGCTCACCACTCAGGCCTGAAGCTTTCTTT. The gene calls are TRBV18 and TRBJ1-1; D remains unclear. Trimming pared 1 base from V and 6 bases from J, leaving 6 bases between. CDR1 KGHSH and CDR2 LQKENI come from the germline V gene. This CDR3 contains 12 residues.

The V gene is TRBV4-2, the J gene TRBJ2-1; weak D call: TRBD2 (7 bases). The CDR3 sequence is 17 residues long. Germline V lookup: CDR1 LGHNA, CDR2 YNFKEQ. V was trimmed by 0 bases and J by 5 bases, leaving 17 bases between them. CDR3 in DNA: TGTGCCAGCAGCCAAGATTGGAGGGGGGGAGGAGACAATGAGCAGTTCTTC. The encoded protein is CASSQDWRGGGDNEQFF.

The J gene is TRBJ2-5, the V gene TRBV18; TRBD1 or TRBD2 may be the D gene (5 bases each). This CDR3 has 13 amino acids. Trimming pared 8 bases from V and 0 bases from J, leaving 10 bases between. Germline loops: CDR1 KGHSH, CDR2 LQKENI. The CDR3 loop reads CASQGTYQETQYF. The CDR3 region has the DNA TGTGCCAGCCAAGGGACGTACCAAGAGACCCAGTACTTC.

The CDR3, as DNA: TGTGCCAGCAGCTTAGAAATGGAGACCCAGTACTTC. This translates into CASSLEMETQYF. This chain joins TRBV11-1 and TRBJ2-5; D is unclear. Trimming took off 1 base at V and 5 bases at J, with 5 bases between the two ends. The germline V gene has CDR1 SGHAT and CDR2 FQDESV (reference sequence). The CDR3 totals 12 residues. Using reference TRBV11-1 and TRBJ2-5 for the parts outside the CDR3, the full variable domain is EAEVAQSPRYKITEKSQAVAFWCDPISGHATLYWYRQILGQGPELLVQFQDESVVDDSQLPKDRFSAERLKGVDSTLKIQPAELGDSAMYLCASSLEMETQYFGPGTRLLVL.

The CDR3 is CASSEAPAFTRGEQFF. The CDR3 DNA is TGTGCCAGCAGTGAAGCCCCCGCCTTTACTCGGGGTGAGCAGTTCTTC. The gene calls are TRBV6-1 and TRBJ2-1, with a tentative D call TRBD2 (5 bases). Germline loops: CDR1 MNHNS, CDR2 SASEGT. The CDR3 spans 16 residues. V lost 0 bases to trimming and J lost 9 bases, with 18 bases between them.

The gene calls are TRBV4-3 and TRBJ2-6, with D possibly being TRBD1 (6 bases). Germline assignment: CDR1 LGHNA and CDR2 YSLEER. The V gene lost 3 bases and the J gene lost 1 base, with 22 bases spanning the gap. This CDR3 is 20 amino acids long. The CDR3 DNA follows: TGCGCCAGCAGCCAGCTTCTGGGGGCCGTTGTTAGTTCTGGGGCCAACGTCCTGACTTTC. It encodes CASSQLLGAVVSSGANVLTF.

This clone was picked up one time. This chain joins TRBV18 and TRBJ1-4; D is ambiguous. With 5 bases removed from V and 0 bases from J, the gap between germline ends came to 4 bases. Germline CDR1 is KGHSH and CDR2 is LQKENI. The CDR3 runs 13 residues. The CDR3, as DNA: TGTGCCAGCTCAATTGCAACTAATGAAAAACTGTTTTTT. This translates into CASSIATNEKLFF.

V gene TRBV4-1 combines with J gene TRBJ1-5; tentatively, D is TRBD1 (6 bases). V was trimmed by 1 base and J by 5 bases, leaving 12 bases between them. The CDR3 totals 15 residues. The germline V gene encodes CDR1 MGHRA and CDR2 YSYEKL. The CDR3 region is CASSQVGGLDQPQHF. The CDR3 DNA follows: TGCGCCAGCAGCCAAGTAGGGGGGTTGGATCAGCCCCAGCATTTT.

The chain couples TRBV7-9 to TRBJ2-3; tentatively, D is TRBD1 or TRBD2 (5 bases each). Germline lookup yields CDR1 SEHNR and CDR2 FQNEAQ (reference sequence). The CDR3 contains 16 residues. Trimming pared 6 bases from V and 0 bases from J, leaving 16 bases between. Here the CDR3 DNA reads TGTGCCAGCAGTTCGGGGCCCGTCTATAGCACAGATACGCAGTATTTT. It specifies CASSSGPVYSTDTQYF.

The chain recombines TRBV18 with TRBJ1-2; 8 bases agree with TRBD1. The CDR3 runs 14 residues. Trimming removed 2 bases from V and 7 bases from J; junction bases left unmatched: 6. The germline V gene encodes CDR1 KGHSH and CDR2 LQKENI. In nucleotides, the CDR3 is TGTGCCAGCTCACCAGTCGACAGGGGCGCTGGCTACACCTTC. It specifies CASSPVDRGAGYTF.

The gene calls are TRBV5-6 and TRBJ1-2; 9 bases map to TRBD1. V lost 4 bases, J lost 4 bases, and 11 bases stayed unmatched. This CDR3 has 16 amino acids. CDR1 and CDR2 from the germline V gene are SGHDT and YYEEEE. CDR3 DNA: TGTGCCAGCAGCCCCTTATCCGGGACAGGGACCTATGGCTACACCTTC. Encoded protein: CASSPLSGTGTYGYTF.

The sample holds one count of this clone. The chain is built from TRBV4-1 and TRBJ2-1; 8 bases map to TRBD2. J gave up 4 bases and V 2 bases, and 7 bases lay outside the gene matches. Per germline, CDR1 MGHRA and CDR2 YSYEKL. The CDR3 extends over 16 amino acids. The CDR3 reads CASSQLLAAVYNEQFF. The CDR3 region has the DNA TGCGCCAGCAGCCAACTACTAGCGGCGGTTTACAATGAGCAGTTCTTC.

The chain couples TRBV9 to TRBJ1-5; no clear D gene. Germline lookup yields CDR1 SGDLS and CDR2 YYNGEE. Trimming cost V 3 bases and J 0 bases, with 13 bases left between them. There are 16 residues in the CDR3. Here the CDR3 DNA reads TGTGCCAGCAGCGCCTCAGACGGGTATAGCAATCAGCCCCAGCATTTT. Its protein product is CASSASDGYSNQPQHF.

This clone came up once. The rearrangement links TRBV6-1 to TRBJ2-5, with TRBD1 matching 8 bases. The CDR3 totals 15 residues. Trimming at V came to 3 bases and at J to 6 bases, leaving 9 bases not matched to a gene. Germline V gene data show CDR1 as MNHNS and CDR2 as SASEGT. The CDR3 DNA reads as TGTGCCAGCAGTGACCGTCACAGGGGGGAGCAGACCCAGTACTTC. This gives the protein CASSDRHRGEQTQYF.

CDR3 nucleotides: TGTGCCAGCAGCGTAGGGGACACGTACCAAGAGACCCAGTACTTC. Translation gives CASSVGDTYQETQYF. The chain employs TRBV9 and TRBJ2-5; TRBD1 might be the D (6 bases). V gave up 0 bases and J gave up 0 bases, with 9 bases separating them. The CDR3 contains 15 residues. CDR1 and CDR2 (germline): SGDLS, YYNGEE.

The chain combines TRBV9 with TRBJ2-2; 8 bases are a match to TRBD2. Germline CDR1 and CDR2: SGDLS and YYNGEE. The V gene end was trimmed by 3 bases and the J gene end by 3 bases; junction bases not matched to a gene: 10. The CDR3 is 17 amino acids. The CDR3 spells CASSGELASGYTGELFF. The CDR3 nucleotides read TGTGCCAGCAGCGGAGAGTTGGCTAGCGGGTACACCGGGGAGCTGTTTTTT.